One and the same sample provided the 17 T cell receptor beta chains below, sequenced in a study of siplizumab effects on memory and regulatory T cells. Data came from immunoSEQ multiplex PCR; TCRdb stores just in-frame clones and leaves some out. Of about 40,000 clones listed, roughly nine tenths were seen once; the top ten hold roughly 0.23%. What was sequenced was naive CD4+ T cells sorted from blood. All receptors come from a human donor in good health.

This clone was recorded only once. This specimen includes other DNA sequences encoding the same CDR3. The chain combines TRBV5-1 with TRBJ2-5; D not certain. Germline V gene data show CDR1 as SGHRS and CDR2 as YFSETQ. The CDR3 consists of 13 residues. V was clipped by 0 bases and J by 3 bases, with 6 bases between them. The CDR3 loop is CASSLGTEETQYF. In DNA, the CDR3 is TGCGCCAGCAGCTTGGGGACCGAAGAGACCCAGTACTTC.

The gene calls are TRBV6-5 and TRBJ1-2; 8 bases map to TRBD1. This CDR3 is built from 16 residues. The germline V gene encodes CDR1 MNHEY and CDR2 SVGAGI. The J segment lost 5 bases and the V segment lost 0 bases, leaving 8 bases of the junction unmatched. The CDR3 coding sequence is TGTGCCAGCAGTTACTCTCAACCCCAGGGGGCTTATGGCTACACCTTC. Its translation: CASSYSQPQGAYGYTF.

The chain has TRBV2 and TRBJ2-2, with D maybe TRBD1 (6 bases). Trimming removed 6 bases at V and 3 bases at J, with 11 bases between. Germline V gives CDR1 SNHLY, CDR2 FYNNEI. CDR3 length: 14 amino acids. The CDR3 sequence is CASRSGTHTGELFF. CDR3 nucleotide sequence: TGTGCCAGCAGGTCCGGGACACACACCGGGGAGCTGTTTTTT.

This clone was detected a few times. This chain links TRBV6-4 with TRBJ1-2, with D tentatively TRBD1 (5 bases). Trimming removed 6 bases from V and 8 bases from J, with 19 bases in between. Germline lookup yields CDR1 MRHNA and CDR2 SNTAGT. The CDR3 consists of 14 residues. The CDR3 bases are TGTGCCAGCAGGGAGCCAAGGGGAGGTGGCGGCTACACCTTC. As protein: CASREPRGGGGYTF.

V usage is TRBV6-5 and J usage is TRBJ1-1, with TRBD1 identical over 8 bases. Germline V gene data show CDR1 as MNHEY and CDR2 as SVGAGI. This CDR3 spans 13 amino acids. After removal of 5 bases from V and 1 base from J, the junction contained 0 bases not matched to a gene. The CDR3 spells CASSGQGNTEAFF. CDR3 bases: TGTGCCAGCAGTGGACAGGGGAACACTGAAGCTTTCTTT.

In this sample, this clone turned up a few times. V is TRBV10-1 and J is TRBJ2-2; D call uncertain. Trimming removed 5 bases from V and 6 bases from J, with 7 bases in between. The germline V gene encodes CDR1 WNHNN and CDR2 SYGVQD (reference sequence). CDR3 length equals 12 residues. For the CDR3, the DNA is TGCGCCAGCAGTCAAATTCCCGGGGAGCTGTTTTTT. Amino acids: CASSQIPGELFF.

The rearrangement links TRBV7-2 to TRBJ2-2, with D perhaps TRBD1 (7 bases). CDR3 size: 16 residues. Trimming cost V 5 bases and J 5 bases, with 18 bases left between them. Germline CDR1 reads SGHTA; CDR2 reads FQGNSA. In DNA, the CDR3 is TGTGCCAGCAGCCCAAGGACAGGAGGGCGGACCGGGGAGCTGTTTTTT. Its translation: CASSPRTGGRTGELFF.

This clone was found once. The chain links TRBV5-4 to TRBJ2-5; the match to TRBD2 covers 7 bases. The CDR3 extends over 15 amino acids. Germline-derived CDR1 and CDR2 are SGHNT and YYREEE (reference sequence). The V segment lost 2 bases and the J segment 5 bases; nucleotides outside the gene matches: 9. The CDR3 region has the DNA TGTGCCAGCAGCTTACGGGCGGGAGTGGGGGAGACCCAGTACTTC. It is translated as CASSLRAGVGETQYF.

The rearrangement uses TRBV7-6 and TRBJ2-7; no clear D gene. Germline CDR1 and CDR2: SGHVS and FNYEAQ. V was clipped by 0 bases and J by 2 bases, with 8 bases between them. CDR3 length: 14 residues. CDR3 sequence reads: CASSLATATYEQYF. In nucleotides, the CDR3 is TGTGCCAGCAGCTTAGCGACTGCCACCTACGAGCAGTACTTC.

The chain has TRBV29-1 and TRBJ1-4, with TRBD1 matching 7 bases. The CDR3 has 13 amino acids. CDR1 and CDR2 (germline): SQVTM, ANQGSEA. The J segment lost 2 bases and the V segment lost 6 bases, leaving 3 bases of the junction unmatched. CDR3 nucleotides: TGCAGCGTCCCGACAGGGACTAATGAAAAACTGTTTTTT. Translation: CSVPTGTNEKLFF.

The V and J genes are TRBV7-3 and TRBJ1-1; D ambiguous. The CDR3 has 13 residues. Trimming removed 1 base at V and 1 base at J, with 4 bases between. Germline CDR1 SGHTA, CDR2 FQGTGA. The chain's CDR3 is CASSLRQNTEAFF. The CDR3 DNA follows: TGTGCCAGCAGCTTAAGACAGAACACTGAAGCTTTCTTT. Full variable domain (missing parts from reference TRBV7-3 and TRBJ1-1): GAGVSQTPSNKVTEKGKYVELRCDPISGHTALYWYRQSLGQGPEFLIYFQGTGAADDSGLPNDRFFAVRPEGSVSTLKIQRTERGDSAVYLCASSLRQNTEAFFGQGTRLTVV.

The DNA of the CDR3 is TGTGCCAGCAGCGTAATTCCGGGCACTGAAGCTTTCTTT. Residues: CASSVIPGTEAFF. The chain recombines TRBV9 with TRBJ1-1; no clear D gene. The CDR3 runs 13 residues. Germline V gives CDR1 SGDLS, CDR2 YYNGEE. V lost 1 base to trimming and J lost 4 bases, with 8 bases between them.

This clone has more than one count but fewer than ten. The chain has TRBV4-1 and TRBJ1-2, with TRBD1 identical over 10 bases. The germline V gene has CDR1 MGHRA and CDR2 YSYEKL. This CDR3 contains 15 residues. V gave up 6 bases and J gave up 3 bases; unmatched junction bases: 7. The CDR3, as DNA: TGCGCCAGCAGAAAACCGACAGGGGGCGACTATGGCTACACCTTC. Its translation is CASRKPTGGDYGYTF.

The chain employs TRBV15 and TRBJ2-3, with D uncertain. The CDR3 spans 14 residues. Germline CDR1 is LNHNV and CDR2 is YYDKDF (reference sequence). Trimming shortened V by 1 base and J by 8 bases, and 13 bases separated the two germline ends. The CDR3 region is CATSRGDWRATQYF. CDR3 DNA: TGTGCCACCAGCAGAGGAGATTGGCGAGCTACGCAGTATTTT.

The chain is built from TRBV7-6 and TRBJ1-4; D gene ambiguous. V lost 5 bases and J lost 3, with 7 bases in between. The CDR3 length is 13 residues. In germline, CDR1 is SGHVS, CDR2 FNYEAQ. Here the CDR3 DNA reads TGTGCCAGCAGCCCCACACCTAATGAAAAACTGTTTTTT. It translates to CASSPTPNEKLFF.

For the CDR3, the DNA is TGTGCCAGCAGTTTTAGGGTTGACCAGCCCCAGCATTTT. Translation: CASSFRVDQPQHF. The chain recombines TRBV27 with TRBJ1-5; D unclear. V lost 3 bases and J 7 bases, leaving 10 bases between the germline ends. Germline V gene lookup returns CDR1 MNHEY and CDR2 SMNVEV (reference sequence). The CDR3 is made up of 13 amino acids.

The chain employs TRBV11-1 and TRBJ1-1; D perhaps matches TRBD1 (6 bases). The CDR3 loop spans 14 amino acids. V was clipped by 3 bases and J by 5 bases, with 13 bases between them. CDR1 is SGHAT and CDR2 is FQDESV in the germline V gene (reference sequence). The CDR3: CASSFDRSETEAFF. CDR3 nucleotides: TGTGCCAGCAGCTTTGACAGGAGTGAAACTGAAGCTTTCTTT.